The sequence of this T cell receptor beta chain was determined in a study of early T cells in non-severe SARS-CoV-2 infection. The germline CDR1 and CDR2 sequences are LNHDA and SQIVND (reference sequence). The CDR3 totals 13 residues. V lost 4 bases and J lost 1, with 7 bases in between. TCRdb recomputed calls from the 5' RACE reads with MiXCR, one row per CDR3 protein. The sample contains roughly 67,000 distinct CDR3 sequences, 12% of which appear only once. The sequence was collected from an adult who was a healthcare worker with PCR-confirmed SARS-CoV-2 infection or an uninfected control (not recorded which). The sequenced sample was whole blood. The V and J genes are TRBV19 and TRBJ2-5, with a tentative D call TRBD1 (5 bases). CDR3 residues: CASSRQSQETQYF. CDR3 nucleotides: TGTGCCAGTAGTAGACAGTCCCAAGAGACCCAGTACTTC.